This entry lists 23 T cell receptor beta chains sequenced from one sample in a study of blood T cell repertoires in COVID-19. This table comes from immunoSEQ multiplex PCR, and its TCRdb copy is limited to in-frame clones, with some not included. In the table there are tens of thousands of clones, 70% to 85% of which are singletons. Sequences were obtained from peripheral blood. The receptors originated from a man aged 70 or older with acute or convalescent COVID-19.

This chain joins TRBV28 and TRBJ2-6, with D maybe TRBD1 (5 bases). This CDR3 contains 15 residues. Trimming shortened V by 8 bases and J by 1 base, and 12 bases separated the two germline ends. The germline CDR1 and CDR2 sequences are MDHEN and SYDVKM. CDR3 loop: CASASQGSGANVLTF. The CDR3 coding sequence is TGTGCCAGCGCGTCTCAGGGTTCTGGGGCCAACGTCCTGACTTTC.

The chain combines TRBV19 with TRBJ2-7; D might be TRBD1 (6 bases). V was cut by 1 base and J by 7 bases, with 17 bases left in between. Germline CDR1 LNHDA, CDR2 SQIVND (reference sequence). The CDR3 runs 15 residues. The CDR3 protein is CASSIAAGERTEQYF. The CDR3 nucleotides read TGTGCCAGTAGTATAGCCGCAGGGGAAAGGACTGAGCAGTACTTC.

This clone was detected once. The chain joins TRBV3-1 (or the pseudogene TRBV3-2) to TRBJ2-5; 8 bases are a match to TRBD1. The length of the CDR3 is 13 residues. With 8 bases clipped from V and 5 bases from J, the junction kept 7 bases outside the gene matches. Germline CDR1 LGHDT, CDR2 YNNKEL (reference sequence). The CDR3 protein is CASGRTGRETQYF. The CDR3 region has the DNA TGTGCCAGCGGTCGGACAGGGAGGGAGACCCAGTACTTC.

Ten or more counts support this clone. J is TRBJ2-7 and V is TRBV5-1, with 10 bases lining up with TRBD1. CDR1 SGHRS and CDR2 YFSETQ come from the germline V gene. Trimming cost V 0 bases and J 2 bases; bases outside gene matches: 2. The CDR3 consists of 15 residues. The CDR3 coding sequence is TGCGCCAGCAGCTTGGGGACAGGGGGACCCTACGAGCAGTACTTC. Residues: CASSLGTGGPYEQYF. The full variable domain, in which reference TRBV5-1 and TRBJ2-7 provide the parts outside the CDR3, is KAGVTQTPRYLIKTRGQQVTLSCSPISGHRSVSWYQQTPGQGLQFLFEYFSETQRNKGNFPGRFSGRQFSNSRSEMNVSTLELGDSALYLCASSLGTGGPYEQYFGPGTRLTVT.

CDR3 sequence: CASSQRTGAGEAFF. The CDR3 nucleotides are TGTGCCAGCAGCCAGAGGACAGGGGCAGGTGAAGCTTTCTTT. The chain employs TRBV3-1 (or the pseudogene TRBV3-2) and TRBJ1-1; 9 bases map to TRBD1. CDR3 length: 14 amino acids. Looked up from germline, CDR1 is LGHDT and CDR2 is YNNKEL (reference sequence). The V segment lost 3 bases and the J segment 7 bases; nucleotides outside the gene matches: 6.

The chain links TRBV29-1 to TRBJ2-5; 13 bases align to TRBD2. The CDR3 loop spans 15 amino acids. From germline, CDR1 is SQVTM and CDR2 ANQGSEA. V lost 3 bases and J lost 4; bases outside the gene matches: 5. CDR3 DNA sequence: TGCAGCGTTGACACACTAGCGGGAGGGGGAGAGACCCAGTACTTC. Its protein is CSVDTLAGGGETQYF.

The chain carries TRBV6-5 and TRBJ1-2, with D unclear. Trimming cost V 8 bases and J 8 bases, with 15 bases left between them. Germline CDR1 MNHEY, CDR2 SVGAGI. This CDR3 contains 12 residues. CDR3 in amino acids: CASRFRGGGYTF. CDR3 nucleotide sequence: TGTGCCAGCCGATTTCGAGGAGGAGGCTACACCTTC.

The rearrangement uses TRBV7-2 and TRBJ2-4, with D possibly matching TRBD2 (6 bases). CDR1 SGHTA and CDR2 FQGNSA come from the germline V gene. The CDR3 spans 17 residues. Trimming stripped 5 bases from V and 5 bases from J, with 22 bases between. CDR3: CASSPSWLARQQNIQYF. As DNA, the CDR3 is TGTGCCAGCAGCCCAAGTTGGCTAGCGCGACAACAAAACATTCAGTACTTC.

The chain recombines TRBV6-5 with TRBJ1-2; 7 nucleotides align to TRBD1. The germline V gene encodes CDR1 MNHEY and CDR2 SVGAGI. The CDR3 length is 14 residues. J lost 3 bases, V lost 9 bases, and 10 bases had no gene match. This chain's CDR3 is CASWDSFEYYGYTF. CDR3 bases: TGTGCCAGTTGGGACAGTTTCGAGTACTATGGCTACACCTTC.

The rearrangement joins TRBV24-1 to TRBJ1-2; D is unclear. Looked up from germline, CDR1 is KGHDR and CDR2 is SFDVKD. This CDR3 has 14 amino acids. V lost 5 bases, J lost 7 bases, and 16 bases lay in between. The CDR3 region is CATSVGPLYSGYTF. In nucleotides, the CDR3 is TGTGCCACCAGTGTTGGGCCCTTGTATAGTGGCTACACCTTC.

This chain connects TRBV9 to TRBJ2-3, with D possibly being TRBD2 (5 bases). Trimming removed 0 bases at V and 5 bases at J, with 13 bases between. This CDR3 spans 15 amino acids. Germline V gene data show CDR1 as SGDLS and CDR2 as YYNGEE. The CDR3 DNA is TGTGCCAGCAGCGTAGCCGGCAGCCGGGGAGATACGCAGTATTTT. Protein: CASSVAGSRGDTQYF.

The CDR3 DNA reads TGTGCCAGTAGTGGACTAGCGAGCACAGATACGCAGTATTTT. It yields the protein CASSGLASTDTQYF. The chain uses TRBV19 and TRBJ2-3; 9 nucleotides line up with TRBD2. Trimming took 5 bases from V and 0 from J; bases not matched to a gene: 0. CDR3 length: 14 residues. Germline values: CDR1 LNHDA, CDR2 SQIVND (reference sequence).

The chain carries TRBV11-2 and TRBJ2-3; maybe TRBD1 (6 bases). The CDR3 totals 16 residues. Germline V gives CDR1 SGHAT, CDR2 FQNNGV. V gave up 1 base and J gave up 2 bases, with 13 bases separating them. CDR3 amino acids: CASSLGSRGPTDTQYF. CDR3 bases: TGTGCCAGCAGCTTAGGATCCAGGGGACCCACAGATACGCAGTATTTT. Looking up the rest from reference TRBV11-2 and TRBJ2-3 gives the full variable domain: EAGVAQSPRYKIIEKRQSVAFWCNPISGHATLYWYQQILGQGPKLLIQFQNNGVVDDSQLPKDRFSAERLKGVDSTLKIQPAKLEDSAVYLCASSLGSRGPTDTQYFGPGTRLTVL.

This clone was picked up many times. The chain employs TRBV12-5 and TRBJ2-3; D remains unclear. V was clipped by 7 bases and J by 5 bases, with 7 bases between them. The germline gives CDR1 LGHNT, CDR2 FRNRAP. This CDR3 comprises 11 residues. CDR3 nucleotides: TGTGCTAGTGCTACTCAAGATACGCAGTATTTT. Its protein product is CASATQDTQYF.

This chain links TRBV6-4 with TRBJ2-1; 10 nucleotides align to TRBD2. The CDR3 has 15 amino acids. Germline V gene data show CDR1 as MRHNA and CDR2 as SNTAGT. With 5 bases clipped from V and 6 bases from J, the junction kept 7 bases outside the gene matches. The CDR3 region is CASSLLAGAINEQFF. CDR3 nucleotide sequence: TGTGCCAGCAGTCTTCTAGCGGGAGCCATCAATGAGCAGTTCTTC.

The genes are TRBV6-1 and TRBJ2-1; 10 bases line up with TRBD2. The CDR3 consists of 16 residues. After removal of 4 bases from V and 2 bases from J, the junction contained 5 bases not matched to a gene. Germline CDR1 and CDR2: MNHNS and SASEGT. DNA for the CDR3: TGTGCCAGCAGTGGGGGACTAGCGACCGCCTACAATGAGCAGTTCTTC. This gives the protein CASSGGLATAYNEQFF.

The chain employs TRBV6-6 and TRBJ1-4; D may be TRBD1 (5 bases). This CDR3 region has 15 residues. Germline V gene lookup returns CDR1 MNHNY and CDR2 SVGAGI (reference sequence). V lost 7 bases and J 4 bases, leaving 16 bases between the germline ends. CDR3 sequence reads: CASNLNWGVNEKLFF. The CDR3 DNA follows: TGTGCCAGCAATTTAAACTGGGGGGTTAATGAAAAACTGTTTTTT.

The chain recombines TRBV19 with TRBJ2-1; 7 bases are shared with TRBD1. Looked up from germline, CDR1 is LNHDA and CDR2 is SQIVND (reference sequence). The CDR3 is 15 amino acids. The junction had 5 bases not matched to a gene; V was cut back by 3 bases and J by 3 bases. CDR3 bases: TGTGCCAGTAGTATCCCAGGGGGTCTCTACAATGAGCAGTTCTTC. This codes for CASSIPGGLYNEQFF. Full variable domain (missing parts from reference TRBV19 and TRBJ2-1): DGGITQSPKYLFRKEGQNVTLSCEQNLNHDAMYWYRQDPGQGLRLIYYSQIVNDFQKGDIAEGYSVSREKKESFPLTVTSAQKNPTAFYLCASSIPGGLYNEQFFGPGTRLTVL.

J is TRBJ2-3 and V is TRBV27, with TRBD1 matching over 7 bases. CDR1 is MNHEY and CDR2 is SMNVEV in the germline V gene (reference sequence). Trimming removed 9 bases from V and 4 bases from J; junction bases left unmatched: 7. CDR3 length equals 13 residues. The CDR3 DNA reads as TGTGCCAGTCAACTCCAGGGGGCAGATACGCAGTATTTT. Its translation is CASQLQGADTQYF.

This clone showed up just once. One junction end does not reproduce the germline sequence, and a read error may be involved. The chain employs TRBV6-5 and TRBJ2-3; D possibly corresponds to TRBD1 (6 bases). Per the germline V gene, CDR1 is MNHEY and CDR2 is SVGAGI. There are 16 residues in the CDR3. This chain's CDR3 is CASRYSIGQSTDTQYF. CDR3 sequence (DNA): TGTGCCAGCAGATACTCTATAGGACAGAGCACAGATACGCAGTATTTT.

V is TRBV12-3 or TRBV12-4 and J is TRBJ1-1; TRBD1 is a possible D gene (5 bases). This CDR3 comprises 13 residues. The ends were cut back, 6 bases at V and 5 bases at J, with 13 bases in the middle. The CDR3 DNA follows: TGTGCCAGCAGCCTTCCTCGACAGACTGAAGCTTTCTTT. Its translation: CASSLPRQTEAFF.

The chain employs TRBV7-9 and TRBJ2-1; unclear D gene. There are 14 residues in the CDR3. Germline CDR1 and CDR2: SEHNR and FQNEAQ (reference sequence). With 0 bases removed from V and 8 bases from J, the gap between germline ends came to 11 bases. The CDR3 is CASSLAESLHEQFF. DNA for the CDR3: TGTGCCAGCAGCTTAGCCGAGTCCCTTCATGAGCAGTTCTTC.

The V call is TRBV11-3, the J call TRBJ2-2; D is perhaps TRBD2 (6 bases). In germline, CDR1 is SGHNT, CDR2 YENEEA. Between the trimmed V and J ends, which lost 5 bases and 3 bases, there was a span of 16 bases. The CDR3 is 16 residues long. CDR3: CASSPGGHADTGELFF. CDR3 bases: TGTGCCAGCAGCCCCGGGGGTCACGCCGACACCGGGGAGCTGTTTTTT.